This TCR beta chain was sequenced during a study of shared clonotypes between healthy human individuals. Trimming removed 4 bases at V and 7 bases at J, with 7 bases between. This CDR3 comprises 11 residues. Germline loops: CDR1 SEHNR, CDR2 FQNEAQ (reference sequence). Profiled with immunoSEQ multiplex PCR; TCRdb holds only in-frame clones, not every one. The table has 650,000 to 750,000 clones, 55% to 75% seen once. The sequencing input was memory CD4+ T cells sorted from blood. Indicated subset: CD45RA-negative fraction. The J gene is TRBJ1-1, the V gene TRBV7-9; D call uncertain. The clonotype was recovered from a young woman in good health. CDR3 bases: TGTGCCAGCAGCTCCACCCTTGAAGCTTTCTTT. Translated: CASSSTLEAFF.